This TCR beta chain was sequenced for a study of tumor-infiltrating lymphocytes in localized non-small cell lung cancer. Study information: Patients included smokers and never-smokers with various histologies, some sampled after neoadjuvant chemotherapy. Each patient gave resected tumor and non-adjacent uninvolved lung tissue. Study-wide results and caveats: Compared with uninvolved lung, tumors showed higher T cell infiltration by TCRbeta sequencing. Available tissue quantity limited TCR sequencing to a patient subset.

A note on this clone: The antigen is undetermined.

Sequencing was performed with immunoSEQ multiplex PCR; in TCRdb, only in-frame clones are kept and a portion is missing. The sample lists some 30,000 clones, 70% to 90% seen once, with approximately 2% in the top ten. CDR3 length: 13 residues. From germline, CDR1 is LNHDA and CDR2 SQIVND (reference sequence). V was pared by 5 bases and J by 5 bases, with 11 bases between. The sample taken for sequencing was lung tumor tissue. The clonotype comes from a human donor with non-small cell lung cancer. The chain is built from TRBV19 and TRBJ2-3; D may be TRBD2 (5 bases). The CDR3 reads CASSPVRGDTQYF. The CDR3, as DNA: TGTGCCAGTAGTCCCGTACGGGGAGATACGCAGTATTTT.